This T cell receptor beta chain was obtained from a study of cytomegalovirus exposure and HLA in healthy donors. Points from the study as a whole: Confirmation was obtained in vitro that three CMV-associated chains are specific for CMV antigens. One variant, a missense change in DCLRE1C, was linked in a later analysis to TCR beta V- and J-gene trimming. In a later analysis, CMV-associated beta chains were mostly HLA-associated, it appeared. Diagnosis of cytomegalovirus status made by the classifier reportedly showed high specificity and sensitivity.

Points on this clone: The antigen is unknown.

Unmatched junction bases numbered 3, after V lost 3 bases and J lost 10 bases. The CDR3 sequence is 14 residues long. Per germline, CDR1 LGHNT and CDR2 FRNRAP. The PCR made use of 60 Vbeta and 13 Jbeta primers. TCRdb keeps only in-frame clones here, not all; method: immunoSEQ multiplex PCR. The sample totals tens of thousands of clones; its top ten clones hold roughly 5.8%. The rearrangement uses TRBV12-5 and TRBJ1-6, with 10 positions matching TRBD1. The TCR was taken from a human donor in good health. The sample consisted of PBMCs. The CDR3 spells CASGFGQGDSPLHF. The CDR3 DNA reads as TGTGCTAGTGGTTTTGGACAGGGGGACTCACCCCTCCACTTT. The full variable domain, its missing parts supplied by reference TRBV12-5 and TRBJ1-6, is DARVTQTPRHKVTEMGQEVTMRCQPILGHNTVFWYRQTMMQGLELLAYFRNRAPLDDSGMPKDRFSAEMPDATLATLKIQPSEPRDSAVYFCASGFGQGDSPLHFGNGTRLTVT.